Following are 3 T cell receptor beta chains from one sample sequenced in a study of T cell responses to AZD1222 COVID-19 vaccine. Using immunoSEQ multiplex PCR, the repertoire was profiled, and TCRdb retains in-frame clones only, with some absent. Of about 150,000 clones in the sample, 70% to 90% are singletons; the top ten hold around 7.8%. The input for sequencing was peripheral blood, taken on day 0 of AZD1222 vaccination. These receptors were obtained from an adult in good health.

The CDR3 loop reads CASSKRVANEKLFF. The CDR3 DNA reads as TGTGCCAGCAGCAAGAGGGTGGCTAATGAAAAACTGTTTTTT. The V gene is TRBV27, the J gene TRBJ1-4; D is uncertain. The CDR3 spans 14 residues. V dropped 6 bases and J dropped 3 bases, with 11 bases sitting between them. Germline lookup yields CDR1 MNHEY and CDR2 SMNVEV (reference sequence).

The CDR3 region is CAWSGSGGYEQYF. CDR3 nucleotides: TGTGCCTGGAGTGGGTCAGGGGGGTACGAGCAGTACTTC. This chain joins TRBV30 and TRBJ2-7; TRBD1 is a possible D gene (7 bases). CDR3 length: 13 amino acids. CDR1 is GTSNPN and CDR2 is SVGIG in the germline V gene (reference sequence). With 1 base removed from V and 4 bases from J, the gap between germline ends came to 11 bases.

CDR3 DNA: TGCGCCAGCAGCGGGAGCTGGACGGGAGGGGATGAGCAGTTCTTC. It encodes CASSGSWTGGDEQFF. This chain uses TRBV10-1 with TRBJ2-1; 8 nucleotides agree with TRBD2. V was clipped by 6 bases and J by 8 bases; unmatched bases: 12. This CDR3 spans 15 amino acids. Germline lookup yields CDR1 WNHNN and CDR2 SYGVQD (reference sequence).